The rows below give T cell receptor beta chains drawn from one sample of a study of CD8+CD57+ T cells in acquired aplastic anemia. Using its own MiXCR run on the reads, TCRdb lists one record per CDR3 protein. The table lists some 150,000 distinct CDR3 sequences, less than 45% of them singletons. Material for sequencing was sorted CD4+, CD8+, or CD8+CD57+ T cells (not recorded which) from PBMCs. The receptor source for this set is a human donor in good health, serving as a control. CDR3s include the opening cysteine and the closing phenylalanine or tryptophan. A D gene is named only where the DNA matches it firmly. Expanded clones are given a class, and other clones once, few, many or no size at all.

j_call	clone_size	v_call	d_call	cdr3_aa	cdr3_nt
TRBJ1-1	medium-sized	TRBV15	-	CATSRPRANTEAFF	TGTGCCACCAGCAGGCCCCGGGCGAACACTGAAGCTTTCTTT
TRBJ1-4	many	TRBV5-1	-	CASSLAPQGGGEKLFF	TGCGCCAGCAGTTTGGCCCCACAGGGTGGAGGGGAAAAACTGTTTTTT
TRBJ1-4	-	TRBV29-1	-	CSVEDWGFNKLWGEKLFF	TGCAGCGTAGAAGATTGGGGGTTTAACAAACTTTGGGGGGAAAAACTGTTTTTT
TRBJ1-1	many	TRBV29-1	TRBD1	CSVWDRGVNTEAFF	TGCAGCGTTTGGGACAGGGGCGTGAACACTGAAGCTTTCTTT
TRBJ2-6	-	TRBV10-3	TRBD1	CAIGRDSGLANVLTF	TGTGCCATCGGCCGGGACAGCGGACTTGCCAACGTCCTGACTTTC
TRBJ1-1	-	TRBV25-1	-	CASSVHGKNTEAFF	TGTGCCAGCAGTGTTCACGGCAAGAACACTGAAGCTTTCTTT
TRBJ1-2	-	TRBV15	TRBD1	CATSRGNRGSYTF	TGTGCCACCAGCAGGGGCAACAGGGGTAGCTACACCTTC
TRBJ1-3	-	TRBV4-1	-	CASSRNPGNTIYF	TGCGCCAGCAGCCGGAACCCTGGAAACACCATATATTTT
TRBJ2-3	many	TRBV24-1	-	CATSSSSTDTQYF	TGTGCCACCAGCTCCTCTAGCACAGATACGCAGTATTTT
TRBJ1-6	-	TRBV19	-	CAWSGLRSYNSPLHF	TGTGCCTGGAGTGGCCTCCGCTCCTATAATTCACCCCTCCACTTT
TRBJ2-5	many	TRBV24-1	-	CATSSGGQETQYF	TGTGCCACCAGCTCTGGGGGCCAAGAGACCCAGTACTTC
TRBJ2-3	-	TRBV5-1	TRBD2	CASSPSGPSTDTQYF	TGCGCCAGCAGCCCTAGCGGTCCTAGCACAGATACGCAGTATTTT
TRBJ2-3	once	TRBV24-1	-	CATSDLKDSTDTQYF	TGTGCCACCAGTGATTTAAAGGACTCCACAGATACGCAGTATTTT
TRBJ2-1	many	TRBV19	-	CASSIPLALSYNEQFF	TGTGCCAGTAGTATCCCCCTAGCGCTCTCCTACAATGAGCAGTTCTTC
TRBJ2-3	-	TRBV5-1	-	CASSLRRPGLGADTQYF	TGCGCCAGCAGCTTGAGGCGACCAGGGCTTGGTGCAGATACGCAGTATTTT
TRBJ2-7	many	TRBV12-3/TRBV12-4	TRBD1	CASSYGTGGSYEQYF	TGTGCCAGCAGCTACGGGACAGGGGGGTCCTACGAGCAGTACTTC
TRBJ2-1	-	TRBV2	TRBD1	CASNRDRVNEQFF	TGTGCCAGCAACAGGGACAGGGTCAATGAGCAGTTCTTC
TRBJ1-2	few	TRBV18	-	CASSPSPESSYGYTF	TGTGCCAGCTCACCAAGTCCCGAGTCGAGTTATGGCTACACCTTC
TRBJ1-4	-	TRBV7-2	TRBD1	CASSLAPGGGKLFF	TGTGCCAGCAGCTTAGCCCCAGGGGGCGGAAAACTGTTTTTT
TRBJ1-2	many	TRBV11-3	-	CASSFRGQDYGYTF	TGTGCCAGCAGCTTCAGGGGCCAGGACTATGGCTACACCTTC
TRBJ2-1	-	TRBV9	-	CASSDGTFYNEQFF	TGTGCCAGCAGTGACGGCACCTTCTACAATGAGCAGTTCTTC
TRBJ1-1	many	TRBV7-2	-	CASSRTARNTEAFF	TGTGCCAGCAGCCGGACTGCCCGGAACACTGAAGCTTTCTTT
TRBJ2-3	-	TRBV2	-	CASSEPFSATDTQYF	TGTGCCAGCAGTGAACCGTTCTCTGCCACAGATACGCAGTATTTT
TRBJ1-3	few	TRBV7-2	-	CPSSRGGQGNTIYF	TGTCCCAGCAGCCGCGGGGGGCAAGGAAACACCATATATTTT